This note documents a single T cell receptor (beta chain) sequence. The CDR3 covers 14 residues. Germline V gene data show CDR1 as LNHDA and CDR2 as SQIVND (reference sequence). The junction had 7 bases not matched to a gene; V was cut back by 7 bases and J by 3 bases. This sample was taken from a study of blood T cell repertoires in COVID-19. Study-wide context: Cohort 3 donors counted as recovered after two negative PCRs, clearance, or resolved symptoms. Specimens from acute and convalescent COVID-19 originated in the United States, Italy and Spain.

The assay was immunoSEQ multiplex PCR, and TCRdb's table has in-frame clones only and misses some. The repertoire has 300,000 to 450,000 clones, around 87% of them found once; the top ten carry around 1.9%. This receptor was identified in a man in his forties or fifties in a cohort exposed to, infected with or recovered from COVID-19 (not recorded which). Sequenced: PBMCs or T cells enriched from blood (not recorded which). The chain couples TRBV19 to TRBJ2-3; 7 bases are a match to TRBD2. The CDR3, as DNA: TGTGCCAGTAATGGCGGGAGCGGGACAGATACGCAGTATTTT. Its translation is CASNGGSGTDTQYF. The entire variable domain, with the rest obtained from reference TRBV19 and TRBJ2-3, is as follows: DGGITQSPKYLFRKEGQNVTLSCEQNLNHDAMYWYRQDPGQGLRLIYYSQIVNDFQKGDIAEGYSVSREKKESFPLTVTSAQKNPTAFYLCASNGGSGTDTQYFGPGTRLTVL.